The T cell receptor beta chain under discussion was sequenced for a study of tumor-infiltrating lymphocytes in localized non-small cell lung cancer. Study background: Several tumor histologies, both smoking statuses, and some post-neoadjuvant chemotherapy samples were included. Study-level findings and limits: Recurrence-free survival showed no association with tumor T-cell fraction. Different pieces of the same tissue went to different assays, confounding technical variation with intratumor heterogeneity.

This clone appeared a few times. Its antigen is unidentified. The CDR3 is 15 amino acids. Germline loops: CDR1 KGHSH, CDR2 LQKENI. The V end lost 5 bases, the J end lost 3 bases, and 14 bases lay between the germline ends. Sequenced by immunoSEQ multiplex PCR; TCRdb stores in-frame clones only, minus some. The data hold tens of thousands of clones, with over 75% observed a single time. The rearrangement links TRBV18 to TRBJ1-5; D may be TRBD1 (5 bases). Sequenced material: lung tumor tissue. The origin of this receptor is a human donor with non-small cell lung cancer. The CDR3 reads CASSGGVGNNQPQHF. The CDR3 region has the DNA TGTGCCAGCTCAGGAGGGGTCGGGAACAATCAGCCCCAGCATTTT.